The TCR beta chain under discussion was sequenced for a study of T cell repertoires in cytomegalovirus infection. Overall study: In public TCR beta signatures, there were indications of both CMV infection and matching HLA type.

TCRdb re-called the reads with MiXCR, one entry per CDR3 protein. In the table there are 200,000 to 300,000 distinct CDR3 sequences, roughly 13% of which are singletons. This clonotype has a count of ten or more. Antigen specificity is unknown. General study points: Dominating the ex vivo response were HLA-C-restricted CMV-specific TCR beta clonotypes. Carriage of CMV together with the relevant HLA was identifiable through cumulative public TCR beta family frequency.

The sample was PBMCs. This receptor was obtained from a human donor in good health (CMV status not recorded). Some clones in this sample may be carry-over from other donors' samples.

CDR3 sequence reads: CASSSHREGEQFF. The CDR3 nucleotides are TGTGCCAGCAGCTCGCACAGGGAAGGGGAGCAGTTCTTC. The V and J genes are TRBV7-3 and TRBJ2-1, with D possibly being TRBD1 (6 bases). Germline V lookup: CDR1 SGHTA, CDR2 FQGTGA. The length of the CDR3 is 13 residues. Trimming took 4 bases from V and 10 from J, leaving 14 bases between them.